This T cell receptor (beta chain) was sequenced for a study of OX40 agonist ivuxolimab in advanced cancers. Study background: At 65% to 90% male, the cohort had a mean age of roughly 60 years, ranging from roughly 20 to 79.

The protocol was immunoSEQ multiplex PCR, while the TCRdb copy is restricted to in-frame clones and leaves out a portion. The sample has 30,000 to 40,000 clones, about four fifths seen once; the top ten hold 1.5% to 2%. Blood sampling was done at baseline, cycle 4 day 1, and cycle 7 day 1. Germline CDR1 reads SGHTA; CDR2 reads FQGNSA. The germline V and J ends were trimmed by 3 bases and 6 bases, with 9 bases remaining between them. The CDR3 spans 12 residues. The starting material was CD4+ or CD8+ T cells sorted from blood, obtained in a trial of the OX40 agonist ivuxolimab. The sequence derives from an adult with an advanced solid tumor such as melanoma, head and neck, liver or kidney cancer. The chain couples TRBV7-2 to TRBJ2-7; D is perhaps TRBD1 (5 bases). The CDR3 here is CASSFGQGEQYF. CDR3 nucleotide sequence: TGTGCCAGCAGCTTTGGTCAGGGCGAGCAGTACTTC.